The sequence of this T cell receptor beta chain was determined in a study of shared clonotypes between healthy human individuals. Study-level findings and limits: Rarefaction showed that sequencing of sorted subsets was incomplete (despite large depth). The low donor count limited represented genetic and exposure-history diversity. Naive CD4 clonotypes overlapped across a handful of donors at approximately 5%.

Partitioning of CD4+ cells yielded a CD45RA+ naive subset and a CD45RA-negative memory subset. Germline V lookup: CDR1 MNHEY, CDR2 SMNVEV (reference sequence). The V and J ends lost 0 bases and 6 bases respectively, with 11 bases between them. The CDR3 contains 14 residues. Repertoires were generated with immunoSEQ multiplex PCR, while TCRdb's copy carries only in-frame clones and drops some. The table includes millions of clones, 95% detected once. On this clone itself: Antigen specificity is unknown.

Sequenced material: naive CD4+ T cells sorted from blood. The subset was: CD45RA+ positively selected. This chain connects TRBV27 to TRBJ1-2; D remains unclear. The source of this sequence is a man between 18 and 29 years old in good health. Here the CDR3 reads CASSLSGSLHGYTF. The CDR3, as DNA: TGTGCCAGCAGTTTATCGGGCAGCCTCCATGGCTACACCTTC.